The 16 T cell receptor beta chains given below trace back to one sample, sequenced in a study of T-cell reconstitution after alpha-beta-depleted transplantation in children. Using unique molecular identifiers, the investigators prepared the TCRbeta library. TCRdb recomputed calls from the PCR reads with MiXCR, one row per CDR3 protein. The data contain 120,000 to 150,000 distinct CDR3 sequences, around 8.5% of them singletons. This material consisted of PBMCs, mostly from graft donor cells, taken 180 days after TCRalphabeta/CD19-depleted stem cell transplant. The origin of the receptors is a female patient aged 2-15 years who had a stem cell transplant for congenital amegakaryocytic thrombocytopenia, so the T cells may come from the graft donor.

The V call is TRBV5-1, the J call TRBJ1-1; maybe TRBD1 (6 bases). The CDR3 consists of 14 residues. Germline-derived CDR1 and CDR2 are SGHRS and YFSETQ. Trimming removed 5 bases at V and 3 bases at J, with 14 bases between. The CDR3 DNA reads as TGCGCCAGCAGAGGGGGGGGGACACACACTGAAGCTTTCTTT. This codes for CASRGGGTHTEAFF.

This clonotype was counted only a few times. The J gene is TRBJ1-5, the V gene TRBV4-2, with D hard to call. The germline gives CDR1 LGHNA, CDR2 YNFKEQ. V gave up 0 bases and J gave up 9 bases, with 15 bases separating them. The CDR3 is 15 amino acids. CDR3 DNA sequence: TGTGCCAGCAGCCAAGATGGGAAGTCCCTGAGGCCCCAGCATTTT. Translated, it gives CASSQDGKSLRPQHF.

This clonotype occurred a few times. The chain joins TRBV29-1 to TRBJ2-1; tentative D call: TRBD2 (6 bases). The CDR3 extends over 13 amino acids. CDR1 is SQVTM and CDR2 is ANQGSEA in the germline V gene. Between the trimmed V and J ends, which lost 4 bases and 7 bases, there was a span of 14 bases. The DNA of the CDR3 is TGCAGCGTTGCCAGCGGGCGGGGAAATGAGCAGTTCTTC. Its translation is CSVASGRGNEQFF.

This clonotype has a count of ten or more. The rearrangement joins TRBV12-3 or TRBV12-4 to TRBJ1-5; 8 nucleotides line up with TRBD1. The CDR3 has 17 amino acids. J was trimmed by 6 bases and V by 3 bases; bases with no gene match: 13. Written as DNA, the CDR3 is TGTGCCAGCAGTTTTTTTTCCCCGGGCAGGGGGCTTCAGCCCCAGCATTTT. This codes for CASSFFSPGRGLQPQHF.

This clonotype showed up many times. At one of its ends the junction is not consistent with the germline gene, which may arise from a read error. The V call is TRBV20-1, the J call TRBJ2-7; D perhaps matches TRBD1 (5 bases). Germline V gives CDR1 DFQATT, CDR2 SNEGSKA (reference sequence). CDR3 length equals 13 residues. CDR3 sequence: CSARVGANYEQYF. Here the CDR3 DNA reads TGCAGTGCCAGAGTTGGGGCCAACTACGAGCAGTACTTC.

The genes are TRBV28 and TRBJ2-7; 9 nucleotides align to TRBD1. The germline gives CDR1 MDHEN, CDR2 SYDVKM. V was pared by 7 bases and J by 7 bases, with 11 bases of the junction left unmatched. The CDR3 spans 14 residues. The CDR3 coding sequence is TGTGCCAGCACCGAATCCGGGACAGGGCGGGAGCAGTACTTC. This gives the protein CASTESGTGREQYF.

In the case of this clonotype: At one end the junction does not follow the germline gene, possibly because of a read error. For the CDR3, the DNA is TGCGCCGGCAGCCTCCCGGGACTAGCGACAGATACGCAGTATTTT. This sequence encodes CAGSLPGLATDTQYF. The gene calls are TRBV5-1 and TRBJ2-3, with 10 bases matching TRBD2. This CDR3 spans 15 amino acids. From germline, CDR1 is SGHRS and CDR2 YFSETQ.

This clonotype was counted at least ten times. The rearrangement links TRBV29-1 to TRBJ2-5; D is possibly TRBD2 (5 bases). Between the trimmed V and J ends, which lost 4 bases and 4 bases, there was a span of 19 bases. Germline CDR1 is SQVTM and CDR2 is ANQGSEA. The CDR3 covers 15 residues. This CDR3 is CSVGEGMGRIETQYF. The CDR3 nucleotides read TGCAGCGTTGGAGAGGGTATGGGCAGGATAGAGACCCAGTACTTC.

Many counts were recorded for this clonotype. The chain is built from TRBV28 and TRBJ1-4; D possibly corresponds to TRBD1 (5 bases). With 1 base removed from V and 7 bases from J, the gap between germline ends came to 16 bases. This CDR3 is built from 16 residues. CDR1 is MDHEN and CDR2 is SYDVKM in the germline V gene. The chain's CDR3 is CASSLSGSGAGEKLFF. The CDR3, as DNA: TGTGCCAGCAGTTTATCCGGCAGCGGGGCGGGTGAAAAACTGTTTTTT. Combining the CDR3 with reference TRBV28 and TRBJ1-4 gives the whole variable domain DVKVTQSSRYLVKRTGEKVFLECVQDMDHENMFWYRQDPGLGLRLIYFSYDVKMKEKGDIPEGYSVSREKKERFSLILESASTNQTSMYLCASSLSGSGAGEKLFFGSGTQLSVL.

Of note for this clonotype: This sequence may be a read error, since a much larger clone differs from it by one base. The chain has TRBV28 and TRBJ2-2; D is ambiguous. The CDR3 loop spans 13 amino acids. Germline CDR1 is MDHEN and CDR2 is SYDVKM. The CDR3 nucleotides read TGTCCCAGCAGTTTATGGCGGAACGGGGAGCTGTTTTTT. Translation: CPSSLWRNGELFF. Filled out from reference TRBV28 and TRBJ2-2, the complete variable domain reads DVKVTQSSRYLVKRTGEKVFLECVQDMDHENMFWYRQDPGLGLRLIYFSYDVKMKEKGDIPEGYSVSREKKERFSLILESASTNQTSMYLCPSSLWRNGELFFGEGSRLTVL.

This clonotype has just a few counts. The chain combines TRBV2 with TRBJ2-3; either TRBD1 or TRBD2 may supply D (5 bases each). Germline assignment: CDR1 SNHLY and CDR2 FYNNEI. The CDR3 totals 14 residues. The ends were cut back, 5 bases at V and 4 bases at J, with 13 bases in the middle. As DNA, the CDR3 is TGTGCCAGCAGTTGGGGGAGAGGGGCAGATACGCAGTATTTT. This codes for CASSWGRGADTQYF. Supplemented by reference TRBV2 and TRBJ2-3, the full variable domain reads EPEVTQTPSHQVTQMGQEVILRCVPISNHLYFYWYRQILGQKVEFLVSFYNNEISEKSEIFDDQFSVERPDGSNFTLKIRSTKLEDSAMYFCASSWGRGADTQYFGPGTRLTVL.

This clonotype was seen repeatedly, ten times or more. The V and J genes are TRBV28 and TRBJ1-4; D call uncertain. CDR1 is MDHEN and CDR2 is SYDVKM in the germline V gene. CDR3 size: 15 residues. V gave up 3 bases and J gave up 6 bases, with 14 bases separating them. The CDR3 DNA reads as TGTGCCAGCAGTTTCCGTCCGGGGAAGTATGAAAAACTGTTTTTT. Its translation is CASSFRPGKYEKLFF.

Of note for this clonotype: At one boundary the junction diverges from the germline segment, which might be a read error. The V gene is TRBV3-1, the J gene TRBJ1-6; the D is unclear. The germline CDR1 and CDR2 sequences are LGHDT and YNNKEL (reference sequence). This CDR3 has 17 residues. The CDR3 loop reads CATSQAPPTIWYSPLHF. The CDR3, as DNA: TGTGCCACCAGCCAAGCCCCCCCGACCATTTGGTATTCACCCCTCCACTTT.

This clonotype was observed a few times. V usage is TRBV10-3 and J usage is TRBJ1-6; D not certain. From germline, CDR1 is ENHRY and CDR2 SYGVKD. The CDR3 is made up of 16 amino acids. V was trimmed by 3 bases and J by 0 bases, leaving 9 bases between them. The CDR3, as DNA: TGTGCCATCAGTGACCCGACCTACTCCTATAATTCACCCCTCCACTTT. Translated: CAISDPTYSYNSPLHF.

Regarding this clonotype: Germline is not matched at one junction end, which may reflect a read error. The DNA of the CDR3 is TGCGCCAACAGCTTAAATAGGCCGGGACTAGCGGGGTTTTACTACGAGCAGTACTTC. As protein: CANSLNRPGLAGFYYEQYF. This rearrangement joins TRBV5-1 to TRBJ2-7; TRBD2 agrees at 13 bases. The CDR3 loop spans 19 amino acids. Germline V lookup: CDR1 SGHRS, CDR2 YFSETQ.

This clonotype was seen repeatedly, ten times or more. The chain links TRBV29-1 to TRBJ1-2; D is possibly TRBD1 (5 bases). The CDR3 sequence is 15 residues long. The V and J ends lost 1 base and 0 bases respectively, with 12 bases between them. The germline V gene has CDR1 SQVTM and CDR2 ANQGSEA. Here the CDR3 reads CSVEAGAVANYGYTF. DNA for the CDR3: TGCAGCGTTGAAGCTGGGGCCGTTGCTAACTATGGCTACACCTTC.